Each of the 10 T cell receptor beta chains below was sequenced from the same sample in a study of control samples from healthy donors and cancer patients (dated by TCRdb to about 2020). Libraries were constructed by the immunoSEQ multiplex PCR assay. This is the immuneACCESS table as TCRdb keeps it, with only in-frame sequences that have V and J called. A part of the clones is gone; compared with another copy, unresolved V genes explain less than half, and the rest is unexplained. In this sample the table shows 120,000 or so clones, approximately 92% of which occur a single time. Under 0.7% of the sample goes to the ten largest clones. The sample taken for sequencing was PBMCs. The source of these receptors is a man older than 75 with head and neck cancer.

J is TRBJ1-2 and V is TRBV6-2 or TRBV6-3, with D perhaps matching TRBD1 (5 bases). Deletions cut 2 bases from V and 6 bases from J, with 13 bases between. This CDR3 has 14 amino acids. The germline gives CDR1 MNHEY, CDR2 SVGEGT. The CDR3 spells CASSYGRWGDGYTF. CDR3 DNA: TGTGCCAGCAGTTACGGGCGTTGGGGGGATGGCTACACCTTC.

Only one count was recorded for this clone. The J gene is TRBJ1-2, the V gene TRBV19; 9 positions agree with TRBD1. Looked up from germline, CDR1 is LNHDA and CDR2 is SQIVND (reference sequence). Trimming took 6 bases from V and 6 from J; bases not matched to a gene: 8. This CDR3 contains 14 residues. In DNA form, the CDR3 reads TGTGCCAGTAGGGGACAGGGCCGGCTCCATGGCTACACCTTC. Translation gives CASRGQGRLHGYTF.

This clone was counted a single time. The chain couples TRBV7-9 to TRBJ2-1; D not resolved. Germline CDR1 reads SEHNR; CDR2 reads FQNEAQ (reference sequence). V shed 1 base and J shed 7 bases, with 5 bases lying between them. This CDR3 has 12 amino acids. Here the CDR3 reads CASSLEVNEQFF. The CDR3 DNA reads as TGTGCCAGCAGCTTAGAGGTTAATGAGCAGTTCTTC.

About this clone itself: At one boundary the junction diverges from the germline segment, which might be a read error. The chain is built from TRBV3-1 (or the pseudogene TRBV3-2) and TRBJ1-6; no definite D call. Germline V gives CDR1 LGHDT, CDR2 YNNKEL (reference sequence). The CDR3 is made up of 15 amino acids. CDR3 nucleotide sequence: TGTGCCAGCAGCATGACACCATCCTTTAATTCACCCCTCCACTTT. This translates into CASSMTPSFNSPLHF.

The count of this clone is one. V usage is TRBV20-1 and J usage is TRBJ1-1, with a possible D match to TRBD1 (5 bases). This CDR3 region has 15 residues. V was clipped by 3 bases and J by 4 bases, with 18 bases between them. Germline V lookup: CDR1 DFQATT, CDR2 SNEGSKA (reference sequence). CDR3 sequence: CSASFRAGQGTEAFF. The CDR3, as DNA: TGCAGTGCTAGTTTTCGCGCAGGGCAGGGCACTGAAGCTTTCTTT.

The V call is TRBV7-9, the J call TRBJ1-3; D is perhaps TRBD1 (5 bases). V lost 1 base, J lost 0 bases, and 7 bases lay in between. Germline loops: CDR1 SEHNR, CDR2 FQNEAQ (reference sequence). The CDR3 has 15 amino acids. CDR3 residues: CASSLDRSSGNTIYF. The CDR3 bases are TGTGCCAGCAGCTTAGACAGGTCCTCTGGAAACACCATATATTTT.

CDR3: CASSSTGLTSTDTQYF. The DNA for the CDR3 is TGTGCCAGCAGTAGTACGGGACTCACCAGCACAGATACGCAGTATTTT. V gene TRBV2 combines with J gene TRBJ2-3; D is perhaps TRBD2 (6 bases). The CDR3 is 16 residues long. Germline V lookup: CDR1 SNHLY, CDR2 FYNNEI. The V end was cut by 5 bases, the J end by 0 bases, with 15 bases between. The full variable domain, completed using reference TRBV2 and TRBJ2-3, is EPEVTQTPSHQVTQMGQEVILRCVPISNHLYFYWYRQILGQKVEFLVSFYNNEISEKSEIFDDQFSVERPDGSNFTLKIRSTKLEDSAMYFCASSSTGLTSTDTQYFGPGTRLTVL.

The V call is TRBV5-1, the J call TRBJ1-2; D is perhaps TRBD1 (6 bases). With 4 bases removed from V and 8 bases from J, the gap between germline ends came to 15 bases. CDR1 is SGHRS and CDR2 is YFSETQ in the germline V gene. There are 13 residues in the CDR3. The CDR3 DNA reads TGCGCCAGCAGCCAGACAGGACGCGGGGGCTACACCTTC. It translates to CASSQTGRGGYTF. Full variable domain (missing parts from reference TRBV5-1 and TRBJ1-2): KAGVTQTPRYLIKTRGQQVTLSCSPISGHRSVSWYQQTPGQGLQFLFEYFSETQRNKGNFPGRFSGRQFSNSRSEMNVSTLELGDSALYLCASSQTGRGGYTFGSGTRLTVV.

This clone showed up just once. V usage is TRBV18 and J usage is TRBJ1-1; 7 nucleotides match TRBD1. CDR1 KGHSH and CDR2 LQKENI come from the germline V gene. Trimming took 6 bases from V and 5 from J; bases not matched to a gene: 15. CDR3 length: 16 residues. The CDR3: CASSLKGGTGRTEAFF. The CDR3 DNA reads TGTGCCAGCTCCCTAAAAGGGGGCACCGGGCGAACTGAAGCTTTCTTT.

This clone was recorded only once. The chain combines TRBV30 with TRBJ1-1; tentatively, D is TRBD1 (6 bases). The CDR3 sequence is 13 residues long. The V gene's germline CDR1 is GTSNPN and CDR2 SVGIG (reference sequence). V was cut by 0 bases and J by 4 bases, with 9 bases left in between. The CDR3 loop reads CAWSVQGSTEAFF. The DNA for the CDR3 is TGTGCCTGGAGTGTACAGGGCAGCACTGAAGCTTTCTTT.